Listed here are 29 T cell receptor beta chains from one sample, sequenced in a study of T cell responses to AZD1222 COVID-19 vaccine. Sequencing was performed with immunoSEQ multiplex PCR; in TCRdb, only in-frame clones are kept and a portion is missing. The sample has about 35,000 clones, 80% to 90% seen once. Sequencing used peripheral blood, obtained on day 0 of AZD1222 vaccination. These receptor sequences come from an adult in good health.

This chain connects TRBV7-2 to TRBJ1-3, with D hard to call. The CDR3 runs to 15 residues. The V end was cut by 2 bases, the J end by 2 bases, with 10 bases between. Per the germline V gene, CDR1 is SGHTA and CDR2 is FQGNSA. CDR3 coding DNA: TGTGCCAGCAGCTTATACCCAGGCCCTGGAAACACCATATATTTT. It codes for CASSLYPGPGNTIYF.

This clone was picked up one time. This sequence joins TRBV30 and TRBJ2-5; TRBD2 agrees at 8 bases. The ends lost 0 bases at V and 4 bases at J; junction bases unmatched: 4. The CDR3 is 14 amino acids. Germline CDR1 and CDR2: GTSNPN and SVGIG (reference sequence). Here the CDR3 reads CAWSVSGGGETQYF. The CDR3 DNA is TGTGCCTGGAGTGTATCGGGAGGGGGAGAGACCCAGTACTTC. Full variable domain (rest looked up from reference TRBV30 and TRBJ2-5): SQTIHQWPATLVQPVGSPLSLECTVEGTSNPNLYWYRQAAGRGLQLLFYSVGIGQISSEVPQNLSASRPQDRQFILSSKKLLLSDSGFYLCAWSVSGGGETQYFGPGTRLLVL.

The chain recombines TRBV7-3 with TRBJ1-6; D gene ambiguous. V lost 0 bases to trimming and J lost 10 bases, with 7 bases between them. The CDR3 contains 13 residues. Germline loops: CDR1 SGHTA, CDR2 FQGTGA. The CDR3 DNA reads TGTGCCAGCAGCTTAACGGGAGAGTCACCCCTCCACTTT. Translated: CASSLTGESPLHF.

This clone has only a few counts. CDR3 sequence (DNA): TGTGCCAGCGGACCTAGCGGGGGGAGCTCCTACAATGAGCAGTTCTTC. Amino acid sequence: CASGPSGGSSYNEQFF. The V call is TRBV4-2, the J call TRBJ2-1, with TRBD2 matching over 11 bases. Germline V lookup: CDR1 LGHNA, CDR2 YNFKEQ. The V segment lost 8 bases and the J segment 0 bases; nucleotides outside the gene matches: 6. The CDR3 runs to 16 residues.

This clone was picked up one time. The chain links TRBV7-2 to TRBJ1-1; 7 bases line up with TRBD1. This CDR3 is built from 14 residues. Germline lookup yields CDR1 SGHTA and CDR2 FQGNSA. V lost 2 bases to trimming and J lost 6 bases; unmatched junction nucleotides: 6. The CDR3 region has the DNA TGTGCCAGCAGCTTAAGACAGGGTCTCGCTGAAGCTTTCTTT. This translates into CASSLRQGLAEAFF.

V and J are TRBV6-6 and TRBJ1-1, with 9 bases fitting TRBD1. There are 14 residues in the CDR3. Looked up from germline, CDR1 is MNHNY and CDR2 is SVGAGI (reference sequence). V shed 7 bases, J shed 5 bases, and the junction held 8 bases outside the gene matches. CDR3 amino acids: CASIQGDRVTEAFF. In DNA, the CDR3 is TGTGCCAGCATTCAAGGGGACAGGGTTACTGAAGCTTTCTTT.

V usage is TRBV6-1 and J usage is TRBJ2-4; TRBD2 aligns across 9 bases. CDR3 length: 16 residues. Trimming at V came to 0 bases and at J to 7 bases, leaving 7 bases not matched to a gene. Germline V gives CDR1 MNHNS, CDR2 SASEGT. CDR3 loop: CASSEALTAGGNIQYF. The CDR3 region has the DNA TGTGCCAGCAGTGAAGCGCTAACGGCGGGGGGGAACATTCAGTACTTC.

This chain connects TRBV28 to TRBJ1-1; D remains unclear. Germline V lookup: CDR1 MDHEN, CDR2 SYDVKM. The ends were cut back, 6 bases at V and 7 bases at J, with 12 bases in the middle. This CDR3 is built from 12 residues. The CDR3 DNA follows: TGTGCCAGCAGAAAACTAAAGGGTGAAGCTTTCTTT. This translates into CASRKLKGEAFF.

This chain connects TRBV14 to TRBJ1-3; D uncertain. The CDR3 length is 18 residues. The germline gives CDR1 SGHDN, CDR2 FVKESK. The ends were cut back, 0 bases at V and 1 base at J, with 16 bases in the middle. DNA of the CDR3: TGTGCCAGCAGCCAAGACTCGTTCTTACCGCCGTCTGGAAACACCATATATTTT. Translating gives CASSQDSFLPPSGNTIYF.

The V call is TRBV18, the J call TRBJ2-1; D call uncertain. CDR1 is KGHSH and CDR2 is LQKENI in the germline V gene. This CDR3 is 14 amino acids long. Trimming stripped 0 bases from V and 4 bases from J, with 7 bases between. CDR3 in DNA: TGTGCCAGCTCACCACCCAGGCCGTACAATGAGCAGTTCTTC. It yields the protein CASSPPRPYNEQFF.

The chain carries TRBV5-8 and TRBJ2-5; D ambiguous. The CDR3 spans 14 residues. The V end was cut by 1 base, the J end by 2 bases, with 9 bases between. Per the germline V gene, CDR1 is SGHTS and CDR2 is YDEGEE. The CDR3 reads CASSLRPGQETQYF. As DNA, the CDR3 is TGTGCCAGCAGCTTGAGGCCAGGACAAGAGACCCAGTACTTC.

The CDR3 DNA reads as TGTGCCAGCAGCCCCCGGGACAGGGCCTATGGCTACACCTTC. This sequence encodes CASSPRDRAYGYTF. The V call is TRBV7-2, the J call TRBJ1-2; 9 bases fit TRBD1. J was trimmed by 4 bases and V by 5 bases; bases with no gene match: 5. Germline CDR1 reads SGHTA; CDR2 reads FQGNSA. This CDR3 region has 14 residues.

The genes are TRBV18 and TRBJ1-5; D call uncertain. The CDR3 consists of 13 residues. V was trimmed by 6 bases and J by 4 bases, leaving 10 bases between them. CDR1 and CDR2 from the germline V gene are KGHSH and LQKENI. The CDR3 here is CASSAATNQPQHF. DNA of the CDR3: TGTGCCAGCTCGGCCGCAACTAATCAGCCCCAGCATTTT.

The V call is TRBV5-4, the J call TRBJ2-7; 9 bases align to TRBD2. CDR3 length: 15 residues. Per germline, CDR1 SGHNT and CDR2 YYREEE (reference sequence). The V segment lost 0 bases and the J segment 4 bases; nucleotides outside the gene matches: 5. In DNA form, the CDR3 reads TGTGCCAGCAGCTTGGCGGCTAGCGGGATATACGAGCAGTACTTC. It yields the protein CASSLAASGIYEQYF.

The V and J genes are TRBV2 and TRBJ2-6; tentative D call: TRBD2 (5 bases). Looked up from germline, CDR1 is SNHLY and CDR2 is FYNNEI. This CDR3 has 16 residues. The germline V and J ends were trimmed by 4 bases and 2 bases, with 12 bases remaining between them. CDR3 sequence (DNA): TGTGCCAGCAGTGGGGAGCGAGGGACTGGGGCCAACGTCCTGACTTTC. As protein: CASSGERGTGANVLTF.

The V call is TRBV29-1, the J call TRBJ1-2; D gene uncertain. With 8 bases removed from V and 6 bases from J, the gap between germline ends came to 19 bases. This CDR3 contains 13 residues. Per germline, CDR1 SQVTM and CDR2 ANQGSEA. This CDR3 reads CSITLGGTDGYTF. DNA for the CDR3: TGCAGCATTACCTTGGGAGGAACAGATGGCTACACCTTC.

This sequence joins TRBV5-5 and TRBJ2-5; 7 bases map to TRBD1. The germline V gene has CDR1 SGHKS and CDR2 YYEKEE (reference sequence). The CDR3 is 14 residues long. V shed 7 bases, J shed 3 bases, and the junction held 9 bases outside the gene matches. DNA for the CDR3: TGTGCCAGCGGCCGGTCCGGGACAGAAGAGACCCAGTACTTC. Its translation: CASGRSGTEETQYF.

V usage is TRBV27 and J usage is TRBJ2-1; 8 bases agree with TRBD1. The CDR3 is made up of 16 amino acids. The germline V gene encodes CDR1 MNHEY and CDR2 SMNVEV (reference sequence). J gave up 6 bases and V 6 bases, and 13 bases lay outside the gene matches. CDR3 sequence (DNA): TGTGCCAGCAGCCTAAGGCCCTCAGGGGGCTTCAATGAGCAGTTCTTC. Amino acid sequence: CASSLRPSGGFNEQFF.

The chain joins TRBV5-4 to TRBJ1-2, with 7 bases aligning to TRBD1. V was pared by 4 bases and J by 4 bases, with 10 bases of the junction left unmatched. The CDR3 extends over 15 amino acids. Germline V gene sequence: CDR1 SGHNT, CDR2 YYREEE (reference sequence). The CDR3 bases are TGTGCCAGCAGCCCGGACAGGCTGGCCGCCTATGGCTACACCTTC. Translation gives CASSPDRLAAYGYTF.

This chain links TRBV6-5 with TRBJ1-2, with D possibly being TRBD1 (6 bases). This CDR3 region has 12 residues. Trimming shortened V by 6 bases and J by 6 bases, and 11 bases separated the two germline ends. The germline V gene encodes CDR1 MNHEY and CDR2 SVGAGI. CDR3 in DNA: TGTGCCAGCAGCCCACAGGGAAATGGCTACACCTTC. As protein: CASSPQGNGYTF.

The V and J genes are TRBV4-1 and TRBJ2-3, with 9 bases identical to TRBD1. Trimming took 4 bases from V and 3 from J; bases not matched to a gene: 2. In germline, CDR1 is MGHRA, CDR2 YSYEKL. The CDR3 is made up of 14 amino acids. CDR3 coding DNA: TGCGCCAGCAGCCGGGACAGGGAGACAGATACGCAGTATTTT. This sequence encodes CASSRDRETDTQYF.

The chain joins TRBV6-5 to TRBJ1-2; 7 nucleotides agree with TRBD1. The CDR3 covers 13 residues. Germline V gene lookup returns CDR1 MNHEY and CDR2 SVGAGI. Losses at the gene ends were 6 bases for V and 6 bases for J; bases not matched to a gene: 7. CDR3 sequence reads: CASRRQGQDGYTF. The CDR3 DNA is TGTGCCAGCAGAAGACAGGGTCAGGATGGCTACACCTTC.

The V and J genes are TRBV7-9 and TRBJ2-7; perhaps D is TRBD1 or TRBD2 (5 bases each). Germline lookup yields CDR1 SEHNR and CDR2 FQNEAQ (reference sequence). V dropped 5 bases and J dropped 1 base, with 12 bases sitting between them. This CDR3 has 14 residues. The DNA for the CDR3 is TGTGCCAGCAGCGGAGAGGGGTCATCCTACGAGCAGTACTTC. This codes for CASSGEGSSYEQYF. Looking up the rest from reference TRBV7-9 and TRBJ2-7 gives the full variable domain: DTGVSQNPRHKITKRGQNVTFRCDPISEHNRLYWYRQTLGQGPEFLTYFQNEAQLEKSRLLSDRFSAERPKGSFSTLEIQRTEQGDSAMYLCASSGEGSSYEQYFGPGTRLTVT.

The rearrangement joins TRBV23-1 to TRBJ2-1, with D hard to call. TRBV23-1 is an ORF, with its function uncertain. The CDR3 extends over 13 amino acids. Trimming removed 2 bases from V and 5 bases from J, with 7 bases in between. The CDR3 region has the DNA TGCGCCAGCAGTCAAAAATCTAACAATGAGCAGTTCTTC. Protein: CASSQKSNNEQFF.

In nucleotides, the CDR3 is TGTGCCACCAGCCATTTCCGGGGTGAGCAGTTCTTC. Protein: CATSHFRGEQFF. The gene calls are TRBV15 and TRBJ2-1; a possible D gene is TRBD2 (5 bases). The germline gives CDR1 LNHNV, CDR2 YYDKDF (reference sequence). The CDR3 is 12 amino acids. The V end lost 5 bases, the J end lost 9 bases, and 11 bases lay between the germline ends.

This clone was detected only a few times. CDR3 protein: CASSFSHQPQHF. In nucleotides, the CDR3 is TGTGCCAGCAGTTTTAGTCATCAGCCCCAGCATTTT. The V gene is TRBV28, the J gene TRBJ1-5; D not certain. V was trimmed by 3 bases and J by 5 bases, leaving 5 bases between them. The CDR3 is 12 residues long. From germline, CDR1 is MDHEN and CDR2 SYDVKM.

The chain carries TRBV27 and TRBJ2-1; perhaps TRBD1 as D (5 bases). The CDR3 has 16 residues. Trimming removed 5 bases from V and 0 bases from J, with 14 bases in between. Per germline, CDR1 MNHEY and CDR2 SMNVEV (reference sequence). CDR3: CASSHLLGVSYNEQFF. The CDR3, as DNA: TGTGCCAGCAGTCACTTATTAGGGGTCTCCTACAATGAGCAGTTCTTC.

The J gene is TRBJ2-1, the V gene TRBV9, with 9 positions matching TRBD2. J lost 0 bases, V lost 3 bases, and 1 base had no gene match. The CDR3 contains 15 residues. Germline V CDR1 and CDR2: SGDLS, YYNGEE. This CDR3 reads CASSALAGSYNEQFF. The CDR3 DNA reads as TGTGCCAGCAGCGCACTAGCGGGCTCCTACAATGAGCAGTTCTTC.

The gene calls are TRBV29-1 and TRBJ1-2; D call uncertain. V was cut by 1 base and J by 8 bases, with 11 bases left in between. The CDR3 is 12 residues long. The V gene's germline CDR1 is SQVTM and CDR2 ANQGSEA. CDR3 region: CSVEGSGGGYTF. DNA for the CDR3: TGCAGCGTTGAAGGATCCGGCGGAGGCTACACCTTC.